This passage covers 23 T cell receptor beta chains from one sample sequenced in a study of shared clonotypes between healthy human individuals. The repertoire was sequenced with immunoSEQ multiplex PCR; TCRdb's copy has only in-frame clones and lacks some. The table has about 1.5 million clones, 98% seen once; the top ten hold around 0.47%. Sequencing input: naive CD4+ T cells sorted from blood. This sample's subset: CD45RA+ positively selected. The receptors stem from a man aged 25-45 years in good health.

The rearrangement uses TRBV5-5 and TRBJ2-7; the match to TRBD1 covers 10 bases. After removal of 1 base from V and 2 bases from J, the junction contained 3 bases not matched to a gene. The length of the CDR3 is 15 residues. CDR1 SGHKS and CDR2 YYEKEE come from the germline V gene (reference sequence). The CDR3 bases are TGTGCCAGCAGCTTGCCCGGACAGGGGGCCTACGAGCAGTACTTC. It encodes CASSLPGQGAYEQYF.

CDR3 in DNA: TGTGCCAGCAGTTTATTGTGGGGCGCAGCCGGGGAGCTGTTTTTT. Protein sequence: CASSLLWGAAGELFF. The J gene is TRBJ2-2, the V gene TRBV28; D possibly corresponds to TRBD1 (5 bases). Trimming pared 1 base from V and 6 bases from J, leaving 12 bases between. Per the germline V gene, CDR1 is MDHEN and CDR2 is SYDVKM. The CDR3 is made up of 15 amino acids.

This sequence joins TRBV7-9 and TRBJ2-5, with 11 nucleotides matching TRBD2. CDR1 is SEHNR and CDR2 is FQNEAQ in the germline V gene (reference sequence). The CDR3 is made up of 16 amino acids. After removal of 3 bases from V and 5 bases from J, the junction contained 8 bases not matched to a gene. The DNA of the CDR3 is TGTGCCAGCAGCTTCCCAACTAGCGGGAGTCCGGAGACCCAGTACTTC. This gives the protein CASSFPTSGSPETQYF.

The rearrangement uses TRBV13 and TRBJ2-1, with TRBD2 matching over 7 bases. This CDR3 region has 15 residues. V was pared by 3 bases and J by 9 bases, with 11 bases of the junction left unmatched. From germline, CDR1 is PRHDT and CDR2 FYEKMQ (reference sequence). CDR3 sequence reads: CASSLSLADPGEQFF. The CDR3 DNA reads TGTGCCAGCAGCTTGTCTCTAGCGGATCCAGGTGAGCAGTTCTTC.

This rearrangement joins TRBV9 to TRBJ2-3; D call uncertain. Germline V CDR1 and CDR2: SGDLS, YYNGEE. The CDR3 loop spans 14 amino acids. Trimming removed 3 bases at V and 1 base at J, with 9 bases between. CDR3 bases: TGTGCCAGCAGCGCCAATGACGGCACAGATACGCAGTATTTT. Protein: CASSANDGTDTQYF.

The chain employs TRBV5-1 and TRBJ2-2; D is uncertain. There are 13 residues in the CDR3. V was cut by 4 bases and J by 7 bases, with 11 bases left in between. Germline CDR1 is SGHRS and CDR2 is YFSETQ. The CDR3 region has the DNA TGCGCCAGCAGCCCAGCCACTTTCGGGGAGCTGTTTTTT. This encodes CASSPATFGELFF.

The chain uses TRBV5-4 and TRBJ1-2, with D possibly being TRBD1 (6 bases). There are 13 residues in the CDR3. The V end was cut by 4 bases, the J end by 4 bases, with 11 bases between. Germline V gene sequence: CDR1 SGHNT, CDR2 YYREEE (reference sequence). The CDR3 sequence: CASSTQGGYGYTF. The CDR3 coding sequence is TGTGCCAGCAGCACACAGGGAGGCTATGGCTACACCTTC.

Comments on this clone: This same CDR3 is encoded by further DNA sequences in the sample. This chain connects TRBV10-3 to TRBJ2-2; tentative D call: TRBD2 (5 bases). The CDR3 sequence is 12 residues long. CDR1 ENHRY and CDR2 SYGVKD come from the germline V gene. Trimming cost V 3 bases and J 7 bases, with 6 bases left between them. CDR3 residues: CAISDRGGELFF. As DNA, the CDR3 is TGTGCCATCAGTGACCGGGGCGGGGAGCTGTTTTTT.

The genes are TRBV11-2 and TRBJ2-7; TRBD2 might be the D (6 bases). Trimming removed 6 bases at V and 0 bases at J, with 15 bases between. The CDR3 covers 15 residues. CDR1 is SGHAT and CDR2 is FQNNGV in the germline V gene. The CDR3 here is CASRWVGGGSYEQYF. Here the CDR3 DNA reads TGTGCCAGCAGATGGGTGGGAGGAGGCTCCTACGAGCAGTACTTC.

This chain links TRBV7-9 with TRBJ2-7; D not certain. Germline V lookup: CDR1 SEHNR, CDR2 FQNEAQ (reference sequence). Between the trimmed V and J ends, which lost 0 bases and 1 base, there was a span of 7 bases. The CDR3 contains 14 residues. The CDR3 DNA is TGTGCCAGCAGCTTAGCGGGCCAGTCCTACGAGCAGTACTTC. Amino acids: CASSLAGQSYEQYF.

In DNA, the CDR3 is TGCGCCAGCAGGGGGAGAATAGCGGGAGGACGGACAGATACGCAGTATTTT. Amino acid sequence: CASRGRIAGGRTDTQYF. This sequence joins TRBV10-2 and TRBJ2-3, with 10 bases matching TRBD2. Per germline, CDR1 WSHSY and CDR2 SAAADI. The CDR3 extends over 17 amino acids. J lost 3 bases, V lost 6 bases, and 12 bases had no gene match.

This chain connects TRBV29-1 to TRBJ2-3; D is tentatively TRBD1 or TRBD2 (5 bases each). Germline CDR1 is SQVTM and CDR2 is ANQGSEA. The length of the CDR3 is 19 residues. The germline V and J ends were trimmed by 7 bases and 2 bases, with 31 bases remaining between them. The CDR3 DNA sequence: TGCAGCGCCGTTGATGGGGGATCTATACGCGCCAAGTACACAGATACGCAGTATTTT. Its translation: CSAVDGGSIRAKYTDTQYF.

The chain has TRBV5-4 and TRBJ2-2; D is undetermined. The CDR3 sequence is 15 residues long. V dropped 0 bases and J dropped 6 bases, with 12 bases sitting between them. Germline lookup yields CDR1 SGHNT and CDR2 YYREEE (reference sequence). The CDR3 sequence is CASSLEVGQSGELFF. The CDR3 DNA reads as TGTGCCAGCAGCTTGGAAGTAGGGCAGTCCGGGGAGCTGTTTTTT.

The V and J genes are TRBV28 and TRBJ2-7; no firm D call. Germline lookup yields CDR1 MDHEN and CDR2 SYDVKM. The CDR3 has 11 amino acids. Trimming took off 3 bases at V and 6 bases at J, with 6 bases between the two ends. CDR3 in amino acids: CASSLWGEQYF. The CDR3 DNA follows: TGTGCCAGCAGTTTGTGGGGCGAGCAGTACTTC.

J is TRBJ2-2 and V is TRBV7-3; 7 bases align to TRBD1. Per the germline V gene, CDR1 is SGHTA and CDR2 is FQGTGA. This CDR3 region has 15 residues. The ends lost 5 bases at V and 1 base at J; junction bases unmatched: 4. CDR3 in amino acids: CASSTDRRNTGELFF. CDR3 DNA: TGTGCCAGCAGCACGGACAGGAGGAACACCGGGGAGCTGTTTTTT.

This sequence joins TRBV28 and TRBJ1-5, with 7 nucleotides matching TRBD1. The V gene's germline CDR1 is MDHEN and CDR2 SYDVKM. The trim removed 5 bases at V and 0 bases at J, leaving 7 bases unmatched. The CDR3 extends over 16 amino acids. In DNA, the CDR3 is TGTGCCAGCAGTCTGCCGGGACAGTATAGCAATCAGCCCCAGCATTTT. Encoded protein: CASSLPGQYSNQPQHF.

In this sample, this clone turned up once. The gene calls are TRBV11-2 and TRBJ2-2, with TRBD1 as a possible D gene (5 bases). Germline loops: CDR1 SGHAT, CDR2 FQNNGV. The CDR3 spans 15 residues. V was clipped by 6 bases and J by 2 bases, with 13 bases between them. CDR3 in DNA: TGTGCCAGCAGTAAAGGGGCCCGCAACACCGGGGAGCTGTTTTTT. It codes for CASSKGARNTGELFF.

The chain couples TRBV28 to TRBJ2-4, with D possibly being TRBD2 (5 bases). Trimming took 5 bases from V and 3 from J, leaving 17 bases between them. From germline, CDR1 is MDHEN and CDR2 SYDVKM. The CDR3 loop spans 16 amino acids. CDR3 region: CASSRTSYGYKNIQYF. Written as DNA, the CDR3 is TGTGCCAGCAGTCGGACTTCCTATGGGTACAAAAACATTCAGTACTTC.

This chain joins TRBV6-1 and TRBJ1-1, with 8 bases matching TRBD1. This CDR3 contains 15 residues. After removal of 3 bases from V and 6 bases from J, the junction contained 9 bases not matched to a gene. Germline V lookup: CDR1 MNHNS, CDR2 SASEGT. The CDR3 DNA is TGTGCCAGCAGTGATTCCCCGGACAGGGTACCTGAAGCTTTCTTT. It yields the protein CASSDSPDRVPEAFF.

V is TRBV2 and J is TRBJ2-7; D gene ambiguous. The CDR3 is 13 residues long. CDR1 and CDR2 from the germline V gene are SNHLY and FYNNEI. Trimming stripped 4 bases from V and 1 base from J, with 8 bases between. CDR3 nucleotides: TGTGCCAGCAGTGTCCTAGGTTCCTACGAGCAGTACTTC. Translation gives CASSVLGSYEQYF.

The CDR3 DNA reads TGTGCCAGCAGCTCCTCCGAGAATACAGGGATAGGCGGCAATCAGCCCCAGCATTTT. It codes for CASSSSENTGIGGNQPQHF. V and J are TRBV5-5 and TRBJ1-5; the D gene is possibly TRBD1 (6 bases). The length of the CDR3 is 19 residues. Germline V lookup: CDR1 SGHKS, CDR2 YYEKEE (reference sequence). The V end lost 3 bases, the J end lost 2 bases, and 24 bases lay between the germline ends.

This clone appeared a single time. The rearrangement links TRBV30 to TRBJ1-5; TRBD1 matches 9 bases. The CDR3 contains 18 residues. The V segment lost 0 bases and the J segment 3 bases; nucleotides outside the gene matches: 12. From germline, CDR1 is GTSNPN and CDR2 SVGIG (reference sequence). This CDR3 reads CAWSVRGGDRALNQPQHF. CDR3 DNA: TGTGCCTGGAGTGTACGAGGAGGGGACAGGGCCCTCAATCAGCCCCAGCATTTT.

The chain couples TRBV12-5 to TRBJ2-1, with 10 bases lining up with TRBD2. The CDR3 is 15 residues long. Per the germline V gene, CDR1 is LGHNT and CDR2 is FRNRAP. The V and J ends lost 6 bases and 6 bases, in that order; junction bases with no gene match: 8. The CDR3 loop is CASGRSGRPLNEQFF. The CDR3 nucleotides read TGTGCTAGTGGCCGTAGCGGGAGGCCACTCAATGAGCAGTTCTTC.